The T cell receptor beta chain under discussion was sequenced for a study of blood T cell repertoires in COVID-19 (TCRdb year 2020). Looking at the study overall: Samples from collaborators originated in the United States, Italy and Spain and spanned both the acute and convalescent phases of COVID-19. The samples were drawn from two sources: the first 160 participants of the ongoing ImmuneRACE study, and about 1,300 subjects contributed by 6 global collaborators. Sample metadata almost always included a de-identified subject ID, COVID-19 status, age in years and sex. The repertoires were released in a freely available public database meant as a resource for research on the immune response to SARS-CoV-2. The prospective study material was composed of cDNA or gDNA derived from T cells, B-cell-depleted T cells, or PBMCs. Deeply sampled blood TCRbeta repertoires from subjects exposed to, actively infected with, or recovered from COVID-19 were included in the dataset. Where available, HLA class I and class II types were obtained from metadata supplied by the sample provider rather than from assay-based typing.

The investigation overall reported the following: The quantity of clinical and demographic metadata differed by source and by participant and was supplied without curation.

This clone was counted a few times. What antigen it recognizes has not been identified. The record has no base qualities; no much larger clone is one base away. TCRbeta CDR3 regions were amplified from genomic DNA using the immunoSEQ Assay, a bias-controlled multiplex PCR. For the original study's pipeline: Within the assay, amplification of reference gene primers was used to estimate how many nucleated cells each sample contained. To quantify the absolute abundance of each unique TCRbeta CDR3 rearrangement, sequence reads were collapsed and filtered. For each sample, productive Simpson clonality was calculated as the square root of Simpson's diversity index over productive rearrangements. In its TCRdb copy, this immuneACCESS table keeps in-frame sequences only and misses some clones. Where compared with another copy, unresolved V genes explain less than half of these, and the others have no known cause. V, J and clone size are taken as reported in that table, and D and trimming were inferred from the DNA itself. This sample comprises 110,000 or so clones, roughly 90% of them detected only once. Roughly 8.1% of the sample rests with the top ten.

A second Seattle source provided samples from volunteer blood donors who had recovered from COVID-19. Whole blood was collected in K2EDTA tubes by collaborating institutions according to the institutions' own protocols. For TCRbeta analysis, collaborators shipped samples as frozen whole blood, isolated PBMCs, or DNA extracted from either of those sample types. Sequencing used peripheral blood. This TCR derives from a woman aged 65 to 85 who had recovered from COVID-19.

The nucleotides are TGCGCCAGCAGCCCCAGACAGGGGGTGAACACTGAAGCTTTCTTT. Its coded protein is CASSPRQGVNTEAFF. The chain is encoded by TRBV5-1 joined to TRBJ1-1; the junction holds 9 bases that match TRBD1. CDR1 and CDR2 were assigned from the germline V gene as SGHRS and YFSETQ. The cysteine opens and the phenylalanine closes a CDR3 of 15 amino acids. Kept here is only the CDR3 DNA, which spans 45 bases and is read in frame from base 1. V is trimmed back by 4 bases and J by 0 bases, and the junction contains 4 bases that no gene match accounts for.